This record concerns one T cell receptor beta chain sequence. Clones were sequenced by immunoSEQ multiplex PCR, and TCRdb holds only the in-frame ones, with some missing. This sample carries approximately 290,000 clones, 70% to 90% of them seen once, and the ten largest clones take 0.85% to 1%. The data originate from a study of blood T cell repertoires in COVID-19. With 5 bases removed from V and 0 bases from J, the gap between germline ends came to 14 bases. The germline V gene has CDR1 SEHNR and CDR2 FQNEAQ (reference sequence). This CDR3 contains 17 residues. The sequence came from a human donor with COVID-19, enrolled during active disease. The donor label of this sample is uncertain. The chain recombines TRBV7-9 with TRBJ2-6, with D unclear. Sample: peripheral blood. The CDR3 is CASSAPAQSSGANVLTF. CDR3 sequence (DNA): TGTGCCAGCAGCGCCCCGGCACAGAGCTCTGGGGCCAACGTCCTGACTTTC.